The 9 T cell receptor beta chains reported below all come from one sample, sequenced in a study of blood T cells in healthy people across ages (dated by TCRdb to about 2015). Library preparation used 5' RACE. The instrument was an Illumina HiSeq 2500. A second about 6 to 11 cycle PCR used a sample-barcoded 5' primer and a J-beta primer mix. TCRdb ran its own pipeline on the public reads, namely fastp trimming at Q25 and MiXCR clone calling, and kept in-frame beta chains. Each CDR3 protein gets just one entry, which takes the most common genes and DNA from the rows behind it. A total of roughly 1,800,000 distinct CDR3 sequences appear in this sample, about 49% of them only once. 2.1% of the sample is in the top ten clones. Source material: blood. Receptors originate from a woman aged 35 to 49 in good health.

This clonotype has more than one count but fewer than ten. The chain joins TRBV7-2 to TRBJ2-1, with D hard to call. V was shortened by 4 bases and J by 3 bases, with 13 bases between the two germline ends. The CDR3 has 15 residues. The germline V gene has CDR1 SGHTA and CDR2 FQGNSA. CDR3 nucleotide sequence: TGTGCCAGCAGCTCGGACCCCACTTACTACAATGAGCAGTTCTTC. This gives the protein CASSSDPTYYNEQFF.

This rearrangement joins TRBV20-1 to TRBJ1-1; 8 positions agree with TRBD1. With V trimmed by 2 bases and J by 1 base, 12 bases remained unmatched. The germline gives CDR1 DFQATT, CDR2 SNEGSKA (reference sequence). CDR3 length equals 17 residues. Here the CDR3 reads CSARTPQGARGNTEAFF. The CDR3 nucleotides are TGCAGTGCTAGAACCCCTCAGGGGGCGCGGGGGAACACTGAAGCTTTCTTT.

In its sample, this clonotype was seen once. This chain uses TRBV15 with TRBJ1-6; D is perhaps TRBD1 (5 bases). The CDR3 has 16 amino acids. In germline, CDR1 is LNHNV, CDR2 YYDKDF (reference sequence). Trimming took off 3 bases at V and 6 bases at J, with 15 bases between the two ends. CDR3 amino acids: CATSRVGRGGNSPLHF. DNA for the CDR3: TGTGCCACCAGCAGGGTGGGGAGGGGTGGTAATTCACCCCTCCACTTT.

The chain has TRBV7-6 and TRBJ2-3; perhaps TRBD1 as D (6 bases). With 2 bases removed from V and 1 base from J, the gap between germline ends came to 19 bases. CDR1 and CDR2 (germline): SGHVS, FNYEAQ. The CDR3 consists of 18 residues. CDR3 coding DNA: TGTGCCAGCAGCTTACAGGGGATGGGCGCTGAGGGCACAGATACGCAGTATTTT. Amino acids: CASSLQGMGAEGTDTQYF.

This CDR3 is CASSKRGPDTEAFF. CDR3 nucleotides: TGTGCCAGCAGCAAGCGGGGACCGGACACTGAAGCTTTCTTT. The chain carries TRBV21-1 and TRBJ1-1; whether TRBD1, the table's D call, matches the DNA was not checked. TRBV21-1 is designated a pseudogene. This CDR3 has 14 amino acids.

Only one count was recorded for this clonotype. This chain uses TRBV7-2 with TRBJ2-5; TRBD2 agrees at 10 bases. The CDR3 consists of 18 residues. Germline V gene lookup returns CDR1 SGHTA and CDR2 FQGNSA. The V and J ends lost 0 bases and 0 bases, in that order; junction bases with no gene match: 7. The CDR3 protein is CASSLAFWSGGDQETQYF. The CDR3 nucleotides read TGTGCCAGCAGCTTAGCGTTTTGGAGCGGGGGGGACCAAGAGACCCAGTACTTC.

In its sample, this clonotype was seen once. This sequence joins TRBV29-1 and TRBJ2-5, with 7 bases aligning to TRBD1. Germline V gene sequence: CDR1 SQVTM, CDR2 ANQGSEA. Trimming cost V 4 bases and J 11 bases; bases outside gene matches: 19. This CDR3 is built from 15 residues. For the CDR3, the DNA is TGCAGCGTTGGAGATACAGGGGATTCCAAAAACGTTCAGTACTTC. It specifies CSVGDTGDSKNVQYF.

The CDR3 DNA reads TGCGCCAGCAGCTCCAACAGGGATGGGTACGAGCAGTACTTC. Its protein product is CASSSNRDGYEQYF. The chain recombines TRBV5-1 with TRBJ2-4; D might be TRBD1 (6 bases). The end of the DNA aligns better with TRBJ2-7, so the J call may be wrong. Per the germline V gene, CDR1 is SGHRS and CDR2 is YFSETQ. The CDR3 sequence is 14 residues long.

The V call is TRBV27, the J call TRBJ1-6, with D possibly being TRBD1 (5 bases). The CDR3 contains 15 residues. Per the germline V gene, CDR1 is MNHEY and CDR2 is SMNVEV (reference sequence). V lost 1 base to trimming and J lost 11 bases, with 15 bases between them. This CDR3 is CASSLFGGSETPLHF. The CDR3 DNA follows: TGTGCCAGCAGTTTATTTGGGGGTAGCGAGACACCCCTCCACTTT.